The present T cell receptor (beta chain) was sequenced within a study of T cells in Graves' hyperthyroidism and ophthalmopathy. TCR beta CDR3 region amplification was performed from RNA transcripts. HTBI primers drove first-round RT-PCR of the TCR CDR3. MiXCR, applied by TCRdb to the multiplex PCR reads, yields one record per CDR3 protein. The table shows approximately 300,000 distinct CDR3 sequences, with about a sixth occurring only once. The sample holds many counts of this clonotype. Its target is unknown. General study results and limits: Progression to ophthalmopathy was predicted a median of roughly seven months early. Ophthalmopathy was told apart from stable hyperthyroidism by a 13 V-J model. Expanded thyroid clonotypes (above 0.001) were mostly also found in blood.

A roughly 10 ml volume of fresh peripheral blood provided the PBMCs. Sequencing input: blood. The sequence was collected from a woman in her sixties with Graves' ophthalmopathy.

DNA of the CDR3: TGCAGTGCTAAAACCGGGACAGGGCATAGTGAAGCTTTCTTT. Residues: CSAKTGTGHSEAFF. J is TRBJ1-1 and V is TRBV20-1; 9 bases match TRBD1. Germline CDR1 is DFQATT and CDR2 is SNEGSKA (reference sequence). The CDR3 is 14 amino acids. Losses at the gene ends were 4 bases for V and 7 bases for J; bases not matched to a gene: 10.